The sequence of this T cell receptor beta chain was determined in a study of blood T cell repertoires in COVID-19. Study-wide background: Acute-phase and convalescent COVID-19 samples originated in the United States, Italy and Spain.

Trimming left V 6 bases short and J 7 bases short, with 15 bases between. Germline V gene lookup returns CDR1 SEHNR and CDR2 FQNEAQ (reference sequence). This CDR3 region has 14 residues. The data were produced by immunoSEQ multiplex PCR, yet TCRdb's version contains in-frame clones alone and is incomplete. This table has almost 35,000 clones, over 90% appearing once. The chain has TRBV7-9 and TRBJ1-4; D gene unclear. This TCR was recovered from a man aged 60 to 69 with active or convalescent COVID-19. Sequenced: peripheral blood. CDR3 residues: CASSLRGAGEKLFF. Here the CDR3 DNA reads TGTGCCAGCAGTTTGCGGGGAGCAGGTGAAAAACTGTTTTTT. The full variable domain, completed using reference TRBV7-9 and TRBJ1-4, is DTGVSQNPRHKITKRGQNVTFRCDPISEHNRLYWYRQTLGQGPEFLTYFQNEAQLEKSRLLSDRFSAERPKGSFSTLEIQRTEQGDSAMYLCASSLRGAGEKLFFGSGTQLSVL.